The 17 T cell receptor beta chains given below trace back to one sample, sequenced in a study of blood T cell repertoires in COVID-19. Repertoires were generated with immunoSEQ multiplex PCR, while TCRdb's copy carries only in-frame clones and drops some. The sample has some 80,000 clones, less than 85% seen once. Source material: peripheral blood. The receptor set was obtained from a woman aged 80 or over with active or convalescent COVID-19.

V usage is TRBV28 and J usage is TRBJ2-1; TRBD1 is a possible D gene (7 bases). V shed 8 bases and J shed 4 bases, with 18 bases lying between them. CDR1 is MDHEN and CDR2 is SYDVKM in the germline V gene. The CDR3 covers 15 residues. For the CDR3, the DNA is TGTGCCAGCCGACTAGGCGGGACAGCATACAATGAGCAGTTCTTC. This sequence encodes CASRLGGTAYNEQFF.

The chain recombines TRBV6-6 with TRBJ1-4; TRBD1 matches at 8 bases. V shed 7 bases, J shed 10 bases, and the junction held 8 bases outside the gene matches. CDR1 and CDR2 from the germline V gene are MNHNY and SVGAGI (reference sequence). The CDR3 has 13 residues. Here the CDR3 DNA reads TGTGCCAGCAACTCGGACAGGGCTGGAAAACTGTTTTTT. It specifies CASNSDRAGKLFF.

The chain links TRBV3-1 (or the pseudogene TRBV3-2) to TRBJ2-3, with TRBD2 identical over 8 bases. This CDR3 has 22 residues. Germline CDR1 and CDR2: LGHDT and YNNKEL (reference sequence). Losses at the gene ends were 0 bases for V and 0 bases for J; bases not matched to a gene: 20. The CDR3, as DNA: TGTGCCAGCAGCCAAGATGAAGGGGGGGGACTAGACATAATAGGGAGCACAGATACGCAGTATTTT. Translating it yields CASSQDEGGGLDIIGSTDTQYF.

This chain uses TRBV6-5 with TRBJ2-7; D possibly corresponds to TRBD1 (5 bases). Germline V gene sequence: CDR1 MNHEY, CDR2 SVGAGI. The V gene lost 6 bases and the J gene lost 1 base, with 13 bases spanning the gap. This CDR3 region has 14 residues. The CDR3, as DNA: TGTGCCAGCAGATCAAAGACAGTTTCCTACGAGCAGTACTTC. Translating it yields CASRSKTVSYEQYF.

The J gene is TRBJ2-7, the V gene TRBV29-1; 7 nucleotides match TRBD2. The CDR3 covers 12 residues. The germline V gene encodes CDR1 SQVTM and CDR2 ANQGSEA. V was pared by 6 bases and J by 6 bases, with 8 bases of the junction left unmatched. The CDR3 DNA sequence: TGCAGCGTAAAGGCGGGAGTCAGCGAGCAGTACTTC. Its translation is CSVKAGVSEQYF.

The V call is TRBV11-3, the J call TRBJ2-3, with TRBD1 matching over 8 bases. The CDR3 runs to 15 residues. Germline V CDR1 and CDR2: SGHNT, YENEEA. V dropped 5 bases and J dropped 2; count of bases not matched to a gene: 6. The CDR3 region is CASSPGQGVTDTQYF. The CDR3 region has the DNA TGTGCCAGCAGCCCAGGACAGGGAGTCACAGATACGCAGTATTTT.

The count of this clone is one. The V call is TRBV6-5, the J call TRBJ2-3; 9 bases map to TRBD1. The CDR3 runs to 13 residues. With 4 bases clipped from V and 8 bases from J, the junction kept 4 bases outside the gene matches. The germline V gene encodes CDR1 MNHEY and CDR2 SVGAGI. The CDR3 is CASSSPTGGTQYF. The CDR3 nucleotides are TGTGCCAGCAGTTCCCCGACAGGGGGTACGCAGTATTTT.

V usage is TRBV6-6 and J usage is TRBJ2-5; D gene ambiguous. V lost 9 bases to trimming and J lost 1 base, with 12 bases between them. Germline loops: CDR1 MNHNY, CDR2 SVGAGI (reference sequence). This CDR3 comprises 13 residues. The CDR3 DNA sequence: TGTGCCAGTAAGCTGGGCAGCCAAGAGACCCAGTACTTC. Its protein is CASKLGSQETQYF.

The chain carries TRBV27 and TRBJ1-3; D is unclear. V dropped 7 bases and J dropped 4 bases, with 5 bases sitting between them. CDR1 is MNHEY and CDR2 is SMNVEV in the germline V gene (reference sequence). This CDR3 spans 11 amino acids. The CDR3 DNA is TGTGCCAGCATTGCGGGAAACACCATATATTTT. Translating it yields CASIAGNTIYF.

This chain joins TRBV6-5 and TRBJ1-1; TRBD1 is a possible D gene (6 bases). CDR1 is MNHEY and CDR2 is SVGAGI in the germline V gene. CDR3 length: 13 residues. Trimming shortened V by 7 bases and J by 5 bases, and 14 bases separated the two germline ends. The CDR3 sequence is CASMVTGSTEAFF. The CDR3 coding sequence is TGTGCCAGCATGGTTACAGGGTCGACTGAAGCTTTCTTT.

The chain uses TRBV5-1 and TRBJ2-3; D is possibly TRBD1 (6 bases). Trimming stripped 0 bases from V and 0 bases from J, with 8 bases between. Germline V gives CDR1 SGHRS, CDR2 YFSETQ. This CDR3 spans 15 amino acids. The CDR3 region has the DNA TGCGCCAGCAGCTTGGTTACAGGGAGCACAGATACGCAGTATTTT. Its protein is CASSLVTGSTDTQYF.

The chain has TRBV11-2 and TRBJ1-2; D gene unclear. This CDR3 comprises 13 residues. CDR1 and CDR2 from the germline V gene are SGHAT and FQNNGV. With 5 bases removed from V and 8 bases from J, the gap between germline ends came to 15 bases. CDR3 region: CASSMGEVSGYTF. The DNA of the CDR3 is TGTGCCAGCAGCATGGGAGAGGTCAGCGGCTACACCTTC.

This chain joins TRBV6-4 and TRBJ2-3, with 7 bases fitting TRBD2. Germline V gives CDR1 MRHNA, CDR2 SNTAGT. V shed 3 bases, J shed 1 base, and the junction held 4 bases outside the gene matches. This CDR3 spans 15 amino acids. The CDR3 here is CASSDYGLGTDTQYF. The CDR3 DNA follows: TGTGCCAGCAGTGATTACGGACTAGGCACAGATACGCAGTATTTT.

This clone was picked up a small number of times. The rearrangement joins TRBV7-9 to TRBJ1-4; 9 bases align to TRBD1. Trimming cost V 5 bases and J 10 bases; bases outside gene matches: 14. The CDR3 is 16 amino acids. Germline CDR1 SEHNR, CDR2 FQNEAQ (reference sequence). The CDR3 DNA reads as TGTGCCAGCAGCCCCGATCGGGGGACAGGGTGGGGAAAACTGTTTTTT. It is translated as CASSPDRGTGWGKLFF. Supplemented by reference TRBV7-9 and TRBJ1-4, the full variable domain reads DTGVSQNPRHKITKRGQNVTFRCDPISEHNRLYWYRQTLGQGPEFLTYFQNEAQLEKSRLLSDRFSAERPKGSFSTLEIQRTEQGDSAMYLCASSPDRGTGWGKLFFGSGTQLSVL.

The chain couples TRBV19 to TRBJ2-3, with D perhaps TRBD2 (6 bases). Deletions cut 6 bases from V and 3 bases from J, with 19 bases between. This CDR3 contains 16 residues. Germline CDR1 and CDR2: LNHDA and SQIVND (reference sequence). CDR3 residues: CASSLPQGGLTDTQYF. CDR3 sequence (DNA): TGTGCCAGTAGCCTCCCCCAGGGAGGTCTTACAGATACGCAGTATTTT.

The chain links TRBV4-3 to TRBJ2-3; 13 bases fit TRBD2. After removal of 0 bases from V and 3 bases from J, the junction contained 0 bases not matched to a gene. The germline V gene encodes CDR1 LGHNA and CDR2 YSLEER. There are 16 residues in the CDR3. The CDR3 DNA reads as TGCGCCAGCAGCCAAGAGACTAGCGGGGGGACAGATACGCAGTATTTT. Its translation: CASSQETSGGTDTQYF.

This sequence joins TRBV20-1 and TRBJ1-5; D possibly corresponds to TRBD1 (6 bases). In germline, CDR1 is DFQATT, CDR2 SNEGSKA (reference sequence). The V end lost 3 bases, the J end lost 4 bases, and 10 bases lay between the germline ends. The CDR3 loop spans 13 amino acids. The CDR3 sequence is CSASLDRNQPQHF. CDR3 coding DNA: TGCAGTGCTAGTCTCGACAGGAATCAGCCCCAGCATTTT.